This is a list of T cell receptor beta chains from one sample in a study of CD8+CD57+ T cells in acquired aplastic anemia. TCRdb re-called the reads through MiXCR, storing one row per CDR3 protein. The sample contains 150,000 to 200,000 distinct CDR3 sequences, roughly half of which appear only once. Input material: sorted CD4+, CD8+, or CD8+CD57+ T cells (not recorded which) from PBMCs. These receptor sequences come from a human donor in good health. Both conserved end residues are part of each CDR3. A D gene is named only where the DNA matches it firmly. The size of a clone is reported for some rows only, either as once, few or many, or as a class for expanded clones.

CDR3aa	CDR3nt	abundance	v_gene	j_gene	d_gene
CASSMDGLNEKLFF	TGCGCCAGCAGCATGGACGGTCTTAATGAAAAACTGTTTTTT	.	TRBV5-1	TRBJ1-4	.
CSVAGTGGAGDTQYF	TGCAGCGTTGCAGGGACAGGGGGCGCGGGAGATACGCAGTATTTT	once	TRBV29-1	TRBJ2-3	TRBD1
CASWGAVSNQPQHF	TGTGCCAGCTGGGGGGCAGTCAGCAATCAGCCCCAGCATTTT	many	TRBV19	TRBJ1-5	.
CASSQGHRTRALAGTDTQYF	TGTGCCAGCAGCCAAGGCCACCGGACTAGGGCACTGGCCGGCACAGATACGCAGTATTTT	.	TRBV4-2	TRBJ2-3	TRBD2
CTTSRGQSYGYTF	TGTACCACCAGCAGAGGGCAGAGCTATGGCTACACCTTC	.	TRBV15	TRBJ1-2	.
CASRPRSTWTSGYGYTF	TGTGCCAGCAGACCACGATCTACATGGACTTCGGGCTATGGCTACACCTTC	.	TRBV28	TRBJ1-2	.
CATSREGTSRDEQFF	TGTGCCACCAGTAGAGAAGGGACTAGTCGAGATGAGCAGTTCTTC	.	TRBV15	TRBJ2-1	TRBD2
CAGSKAVSYEQYF	TGTGCCGGCAGCAAGGCCGTCTCCTACGAGCAGTACTTC	once	TRBV5-4	TRBJ2-7	.
CASSKSGRASNEQFF	TGTGCCAGTAGTAAAAGCGGGAGGGCTTCAAATGAGCAGTTCTTC	many	TRBV19	TRBJ2-1	TRBD2
CASSLGLASRTDTQYF	TGTGCCAGCAGCTTAGGGTTGGCTTCTCGCACAGATACGCAGTATTTT	few	TRBV5-4	TRBJ2-3	.
CASSLRDGGGTGELFF	TGTGCCAGCAGCTTAAGGGACGGGGGAGGCACCGGGGAGCTGTTTTTT	.	TRBV11-1	TRBJ2-2	.
CASSENYLETTDTQYF	TGTGCCAGCAGTGAGAACTATTTGGAAACGACAGATACGCAGTATTTT	few	TRBV6-1	TRBJ2-3	.
CATSDYGTSSYNEQYF	TGTGCCACCAGTGATTACGGGACGAGCTCCTACAATGAGCAGTATTTT	.	TRBV24-1	TRBJ2-3	.
CASSLSGASTDTQYF	TGTGCCAGCAGCCTCAGCGGGGCTAGCACAGATACGCAGTATTTT	.	TRBV28	TRBJ2-3	TRBD2
CASSSQGQGAYEQYF	TGTGCCAGCAGTTCCCAAGGACAGGGGGCCTACGAGCAGTACTTC	many	TRBV6-5	TRBJ2-7	TRBD1
CASSLAGPVGAGIYF	.	.	TRBV7-2	TRBJ2-7	.
CASNGGYGHTF	TGTGCCAGCAATGGGGGGTATGGCCACACCTTC	few	TRBV2	TRBJ1-2	.
CASSLARDTQYF	TGTGCCAGCAGCTTGGCCAGGGATACGCAGTATTTT	few	TRBV9	TRBJ2-3	.